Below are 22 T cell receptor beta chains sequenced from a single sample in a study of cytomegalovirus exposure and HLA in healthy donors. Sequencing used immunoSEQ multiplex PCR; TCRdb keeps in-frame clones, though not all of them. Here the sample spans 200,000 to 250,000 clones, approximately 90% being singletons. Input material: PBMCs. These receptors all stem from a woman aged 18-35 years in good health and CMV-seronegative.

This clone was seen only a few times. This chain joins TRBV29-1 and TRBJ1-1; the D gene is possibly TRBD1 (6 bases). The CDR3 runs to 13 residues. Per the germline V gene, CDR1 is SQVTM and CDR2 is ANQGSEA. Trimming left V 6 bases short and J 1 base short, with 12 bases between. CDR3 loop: CSVSRGGNTEAFF. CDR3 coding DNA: TGCAGCGTCTCAAGAGGGGGGAACACTGAAGCTTTCTTT.

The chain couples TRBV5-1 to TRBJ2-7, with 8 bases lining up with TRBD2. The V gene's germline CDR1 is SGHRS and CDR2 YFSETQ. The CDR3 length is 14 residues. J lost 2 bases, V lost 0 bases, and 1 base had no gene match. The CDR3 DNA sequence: TGCGCCAGCAGCTTGGGACTAGCGCCCTACGAGCAGTACTTC. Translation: CASSLGLAPYEQYF. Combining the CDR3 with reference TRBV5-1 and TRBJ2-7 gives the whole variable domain KAGVTQTPRYLIKTRGQQVTLSCSPISGHRSVSWYQQTPGQGLQFLFEYFSETQRNKGNFPGRFSGRQFSNSRSEMNVSTLELGDSALYLCASSLGLAPYEQYFGPGTRLTVT.

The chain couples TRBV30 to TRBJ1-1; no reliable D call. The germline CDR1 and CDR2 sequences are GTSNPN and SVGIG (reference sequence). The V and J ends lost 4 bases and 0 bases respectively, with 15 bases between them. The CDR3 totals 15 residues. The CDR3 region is CAWTLTTRLNTEAFF. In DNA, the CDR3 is TGTGCCTGGACCCTTACGACAAGACTGAACACTGAAGCTTTCTTT.

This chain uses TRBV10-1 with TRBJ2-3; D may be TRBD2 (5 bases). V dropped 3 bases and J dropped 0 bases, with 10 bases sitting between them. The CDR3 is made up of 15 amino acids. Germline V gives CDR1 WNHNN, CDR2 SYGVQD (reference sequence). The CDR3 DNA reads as TGCGCCAGCAGTGACTCGGGAAGTAGCACAGATACGCAGTATTTT. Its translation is CASSDSGSSTDTQYF.

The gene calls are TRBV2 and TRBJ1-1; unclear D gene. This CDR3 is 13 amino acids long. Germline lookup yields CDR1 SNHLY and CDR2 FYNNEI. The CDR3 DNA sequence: TGTGCTGGAGCACTGGGTCGGATCACTGAAGCTTTCTTT. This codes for CAGALGRITEAFF.

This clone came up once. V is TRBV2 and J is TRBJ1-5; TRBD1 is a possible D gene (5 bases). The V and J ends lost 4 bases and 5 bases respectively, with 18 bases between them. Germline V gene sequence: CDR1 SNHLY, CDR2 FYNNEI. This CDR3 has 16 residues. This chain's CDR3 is CASSVQSVGGDQPQHF. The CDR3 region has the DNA TGTGCCAGCAGTGTTCAATCTGTGGGAGGGGATCAGCCCCAGCATTTT.

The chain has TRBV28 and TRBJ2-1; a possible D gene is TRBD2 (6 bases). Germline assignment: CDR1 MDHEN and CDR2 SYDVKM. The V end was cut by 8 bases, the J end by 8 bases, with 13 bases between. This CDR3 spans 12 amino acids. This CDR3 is CASGSRRDEQFF. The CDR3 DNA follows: TGTGCCAGCGGAAGTCGGAGGGATGAGCAGTTCTTC.

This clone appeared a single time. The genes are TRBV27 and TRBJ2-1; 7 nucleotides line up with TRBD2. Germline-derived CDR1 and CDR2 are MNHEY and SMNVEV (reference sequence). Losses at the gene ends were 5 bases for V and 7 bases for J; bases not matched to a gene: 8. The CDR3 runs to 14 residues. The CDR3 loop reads CASSIGGSGNEQFF. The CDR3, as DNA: TGTGCCAGCAGTATTGGCGGGAGCGGAAATGAGCAGTTCTTC.

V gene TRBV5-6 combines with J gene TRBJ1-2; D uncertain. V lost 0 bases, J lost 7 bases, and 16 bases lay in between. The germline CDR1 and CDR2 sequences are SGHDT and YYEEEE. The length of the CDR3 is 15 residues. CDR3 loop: CASSLVVDYSSGYTF. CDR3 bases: TGTGCCAGCAGCTTGGTCGTAGACTACTCCAGTGGCTACACCTTC.

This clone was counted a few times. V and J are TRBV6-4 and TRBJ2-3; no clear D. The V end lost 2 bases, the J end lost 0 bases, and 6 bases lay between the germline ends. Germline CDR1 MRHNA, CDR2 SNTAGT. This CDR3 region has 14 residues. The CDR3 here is CASSDSASTDTQYF. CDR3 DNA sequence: TGTGCCAGCAGTGACAGCGCTAGCACAGATACGCAGTATTTT.

Here the CDR3 reads CASSGRQGPHF. The CDR3 nucleotides read TGTGCCAGCAGCGGTCGACAGGGGCCGCATTTT. The chain links TRBV28 to TRBJ1-5; 8 bases are a match to TRBD1. The germline V gene has CDR1 MDHEN and CDR2 SYDVKM. The CDR3 totals 11 residues. Trimming removed 6 bases from V and 15 bases from J; junction bases left unmatched: 7.

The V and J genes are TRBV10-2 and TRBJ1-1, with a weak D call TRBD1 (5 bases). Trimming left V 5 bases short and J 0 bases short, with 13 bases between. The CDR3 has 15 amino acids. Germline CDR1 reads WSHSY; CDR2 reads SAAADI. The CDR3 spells CASSPGRALNTEAFF. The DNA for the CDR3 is TGCGCCAGCAGTCCGGGCAGGGCCCTGAACACTGAAGCTTTCTTT.

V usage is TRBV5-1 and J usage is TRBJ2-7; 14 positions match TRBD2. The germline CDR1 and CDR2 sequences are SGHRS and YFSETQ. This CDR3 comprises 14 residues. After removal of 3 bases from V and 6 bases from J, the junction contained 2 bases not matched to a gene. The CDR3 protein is CASSSGLAGGEQYF. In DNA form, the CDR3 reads TGCGCCAGCAGCTCTGGACTAGCGGGAGGCGAGCAGTACTTC.

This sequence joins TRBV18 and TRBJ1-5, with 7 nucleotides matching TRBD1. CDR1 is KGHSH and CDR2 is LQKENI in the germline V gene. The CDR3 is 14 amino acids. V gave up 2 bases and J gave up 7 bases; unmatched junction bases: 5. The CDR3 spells CASSPDRERQPQHF. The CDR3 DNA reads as TGTGCCAGCTCACCAGACAGGGAAAGGCAGCCCCAGCATTTT.

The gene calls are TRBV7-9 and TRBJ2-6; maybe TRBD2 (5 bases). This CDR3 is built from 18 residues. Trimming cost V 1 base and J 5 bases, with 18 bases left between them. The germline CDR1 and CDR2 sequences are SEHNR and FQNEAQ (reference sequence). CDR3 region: CASSLVVGAAPRANVLTF. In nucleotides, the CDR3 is TGTGCCAGCAGCTTAGTTGTGGGAGCTGCCCCTAGGGCCAACGTCCTGACTTTC.

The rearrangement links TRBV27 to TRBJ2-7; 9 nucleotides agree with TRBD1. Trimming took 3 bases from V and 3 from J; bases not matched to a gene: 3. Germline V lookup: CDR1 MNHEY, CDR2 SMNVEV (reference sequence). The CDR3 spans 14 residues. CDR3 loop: CASSFGTGLYEQYF. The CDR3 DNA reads TGTGCCAGCAGTTTCGGGACAGGGCTCTACGAGCAGTACTTC.

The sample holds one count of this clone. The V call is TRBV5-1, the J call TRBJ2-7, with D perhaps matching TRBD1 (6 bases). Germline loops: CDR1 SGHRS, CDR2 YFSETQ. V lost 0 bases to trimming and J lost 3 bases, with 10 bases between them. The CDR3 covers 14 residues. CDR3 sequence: CASSLGTVGYEQYF. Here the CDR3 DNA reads TGCGCCAGCAGCTTGGGGACAGTTGGCTACGAGCAGTACTTC.

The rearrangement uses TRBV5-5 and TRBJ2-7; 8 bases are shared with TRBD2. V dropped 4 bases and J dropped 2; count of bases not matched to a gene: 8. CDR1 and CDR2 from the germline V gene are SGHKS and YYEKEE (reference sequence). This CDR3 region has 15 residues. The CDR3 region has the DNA TGTGCCAGCAGCATCGGCGGGAGGACGCCCTACGAGCAGTACTTC. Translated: CASSIGGRTPYEQYF. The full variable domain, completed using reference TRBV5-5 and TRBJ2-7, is DAGVTQSPTHLIKTRGQQVTLRCSPISGHKSVSWYQQVLGQGPQFIFQYYEKEERGRGNFPDRFSARQFPNYSSELNVNALLLGDSALYLCASSIGGRTPYEQYFGPGTRLTVT.

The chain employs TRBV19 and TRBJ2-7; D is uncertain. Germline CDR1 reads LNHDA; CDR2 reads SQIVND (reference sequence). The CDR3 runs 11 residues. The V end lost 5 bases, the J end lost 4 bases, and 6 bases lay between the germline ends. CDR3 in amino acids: CASSVEYEQYF. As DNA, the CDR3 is TGTGCCAGTAGTGTGGAGTACGAGCAGTACTTC.

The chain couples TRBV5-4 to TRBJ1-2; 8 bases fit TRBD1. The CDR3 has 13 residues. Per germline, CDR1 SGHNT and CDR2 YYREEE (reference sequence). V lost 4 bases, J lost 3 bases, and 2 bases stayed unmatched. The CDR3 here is CASSPTGDYGYTF. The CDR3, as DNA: TGTGCCAGCAGCCCGACAGGGGACTATGGCTACACCTTC.

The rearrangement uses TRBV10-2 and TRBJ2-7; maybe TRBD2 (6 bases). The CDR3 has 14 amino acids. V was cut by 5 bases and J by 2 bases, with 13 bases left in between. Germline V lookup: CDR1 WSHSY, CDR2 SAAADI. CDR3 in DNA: TGCGCCAGCAGTTTTTCGGGAGCGGCCTACGAGCAGTACTTC. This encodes CASSFSGAAYEQYF.

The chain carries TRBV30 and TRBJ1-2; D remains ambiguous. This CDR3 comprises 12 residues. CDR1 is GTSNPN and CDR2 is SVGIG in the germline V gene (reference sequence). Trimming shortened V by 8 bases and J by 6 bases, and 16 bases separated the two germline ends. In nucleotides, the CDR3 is TGTGCCGTCTCTACGGGGTACCATGGCTACACCTTC. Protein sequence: CAVSTGYHGYTF.